These T cell receptor beta chains were read from a single sample in a study of early T cells in non-severe SARS-CoV-2 infection. Using its own MiXCR run on the 5' RACE reads, TCRdb lists one record per CDR3 protein. This repertoire shows over 50,000 distinct CDR3 sequences, around 12% found once; its top ten account for 2.9%. Material: whole blood. The receptors were sampled from an adult who was a healthcare worker with PCR-confirmed SARS-CoV-2 infection or an uninfected control (not recorded which). The CDR3 runs from the conserved cysteine through the conserved F or W. The order of the fields is CDR3 protein, CDR3 DNA, D gene, V gene, J gene, clone size. The D gene is left open where the match is weak. The listing skips clone size in some rows; elsewhere it reads once, few, many or a size class.

CDR3: CASSFLAGANNEQFF
DNA: TGCGCCAGCAGCTTTCTAGCGGGAGCAAACAATGAGCAGTTCTTC
D: TRBD2
V: TRBV5-1
J: TRBJ2-1
size: many

CDR3: CASSLELGEQYF
DNA: TGCGCCAGCAGCTTGGAACTAGGCGAGCAGTACTTC
D: -
V: TRBV5-1
J: TRBJ2-7
size: many

CDR3: CSVVAVQETQYF
DNA: TGCAGCGTTGTGGCAGTCCAAGAGACCCAGTACTTC
D: -
V: TRBV29-1
J: TRBJ2-5
size: many

CDR3: CASSSQDRKETQYF
DNA: TGTGCCAGCAGTTCCCAAGACAGAAAAGAGACCCAGTACTTC
D: -
V: TRBV6-5
J: TRBJ2-5
size: -

CDR3: CASSARTGQASQHF
DNA: TGTGCCAGCAGTGCAAGGACAGGGCAAGCGTCCCAGCATTTT
D: TRBD1
V: TRBV2
J: TRBJ1-5
size: many

CDR3: CSGNPGTGGGYTF
DNA: TGCAGCGGCAATCCCGGGACAGGGGGTGGCTACACCTTC
D: TRBD1
V: TRBV29-1
J: TRBJ1-2
size: many

CDR3: CASKLNSDNSPLHF
DNA: TGTGCCAGCAAACTCAACAGCGATAATTCACCCCTCCACTTT
D: -
V: TRBV2
J: TRBJ1-6
size: -

CDR3: CSMATAGSTDTQYF
DNA: TGCAGCATGGCGACGGCGGGAAGCACAGATACGCAGTATTTT
D: -
V: TRBV29-1
J: TRBJ2-3
size: -

CDR3: CASTSRRGDSSYGYTF
DNA: TGTGCCAGCACCTCCCGGCGTGGGGACAGCTCATATGGCTACACCTTC
D: TRBD1
V: TRBV6-5
J: TRBJ1-2
size: -

CDR3: CASSLDTFKFDTQYF
DNA: TGTGCCAGCAGCTTGGACACCTTCAAGTTTGACACGCAGTATTTT
D: -
V: TRBV7-8
J: TRBJ2-3
size: many

CDR3: CSANRRRVHEQYF
DNA: TGCAGCGCCAATCGCCGGCGGGTCCACGAGCAGTACTTC
D: -
V: TRBV29-1
J: TRBJ2-7
size: few

CDR3: CASSPTGGTDTQYF
DNA: TGTGCCAGCTCTCCGACAGGGGGCACAGATACGCAGTATTTT
D: TRBD1
V: TRBV18
J: TRBJ2-3
size: -

CDR3: CASKDREVKDQPQHF
DNA: TGTGCCAGCAAGGACAGGGAGGTAAAGGATCAGCCCCAGCATTTT
D: TRBD1
V: TRBV27
J: TRBJ1-5
size: many

CDR3: CASSYRDRPFYEQYF
DNA: TGTGCCAGCAGTTACCGGGACAGGCCATTCTACGAGCAGTACTTC
D: TRBD1
V: TRBV6-5
J: TRBJ2-7
size: -

CDR3: CASSDMPPDRDTQYF
DNA: TGTGCCAGTAGTGACATGCCCCCGGACCGAGATACGCAGTATTTT
D: -
V: TRBV19
J: TRBJ2-3
size: many

CDR3: CASSRPGGMNTEAFF
DNA: TGTGCCAGTAGTAGGCCAGGGGGGATGAACACTGAAGCTTTCTTT
D: TRBD1
V: TRBV19
J: TRBJ1-1
size: few

CDR3: CASSPGRFDEQFF
DNA: TGTGCCAGCAGCCCGGGACGCTTCGATGAGCAGTTCTTC
D: -
V: TRBV7-9
J: TRBJ2-1
size: few

CDR3: CASSLASGSSYGYTF
DNA: TGTGCCAGCAGCTTAGCTTCAGGGTCGAGCTATGGCTACACCTTC
D: -
V: TRBV11-2
J: TRBJ1-2
size: many

CDR3: CASSSSGAYNEQFF
DNA: TGTGCCAGCAGCTCATCTGGGGCCTACAATGAGCAGTTCTTC
D: -
V: TRBV7-9
J: TRBJ2-1
size: many

CDR3: CASSLDRSWHEQFF
DNA: TGTGCCAGCAGCTTAGATCGGAGTTGGCATGAGCAGTTCTTC
D: -
V: TRBV11-3
J: TRBJ2-1
size: few

CDR3: CASSLLRTSGDNEQFF
DNA: TGTGCCAGCAGTTTACTTCGGACTAGCGGTGACAATGAGCAGTTCTTC
D: TRBD2
V: TRBV27
J: TRBJ2-1
size: many

CDR3: CASSFEAVNSPLHF
DNA: TGTGCCAGCAGTTTCGAGGCAGTTAATTCACCCCTCCACTTT
D: -
V: TRBV12-3/TRBV12-4
J: TRBJ1-6
size: -

CDR3: CSVRIALSSNTEAFF
DNA: TGCAGCGTTCGCATTGCACTCTCTTCGAACACTGAAGCTTTCTTT
D: -
V: TRBV29-1
J: TRBJ1-1
size: few

CDR3: CASSVGVAGRGEQYF
DNA: TGTGCCAGCAGCGTCGGGGTAGCGGGGAGGGGCGAGCAGTACTTC
D: TRBD2
V: TRBV9
J: TRBJ2-7
size: few

CDR3: CATSEPDPTDTQYF
DNA: TGTGCCACCAGTGAGCCTGACCCCACAGATACGCAGTATTTT
D: -
V: TRBV24-1
J: TRBJ2-3
size: -

CDR3: CASSLAGEKQYF
DNA: TGTGCCAGCAGCTTAGCGGGGGAGAAGCAGTATTTT
D: TRBD2
V: TRBV7-3
J: TRBJ2-3
size: -

CDR3: CATSRDWDSGTEAFF
DNA: TGTGCCACCAGCAGAGATTGGGACAGCGGCACTGAAGCTTTCTTT
D: TRBD1
V: TRBV15
J: TRBJ1-1
size: -

CDR3: CASSSTGLGQPQHF
DNA: TGTGCCAGTAGTTCTACAGGGTTAGGTCAGCCCCAGCATTTT
D: -
V: TRBV19
J: TRBJ1-5
size: few

CDR3: CSATPSRGPVDGYTF
DNA: TGCAGTGCTACGCCTTCTAGGGGGCCCGTTGATGGCTACACCTTC
D: TRBD1
V: TRBV20-1
J: TRBJ1-2
size: few

CDR3: CASRRDQSRDEQYF
DNA: TGTGCCAGCAGGAGGGACCAGTCTCGGGACGAGCAGTACTTC
D: -
V: TRBV27
J: TRBJ2-7
size: few

CDR3: CASSPSRGTEAFF
DNA: TGTGCCAGCTCACCATCTCGTGGGACTGAAGCTTTCTTT
D: -
V: TRBV18
J: TRBJ1-1
size: many

CDR3: CSATRRGGGSDTQYF
DNA: TGCAGTGCTACCCGGCGGGGTGGCGGATCAGATACGCAGTATTTT
D: -
V: TRBV20-1
J: TRBJ2-3
size: few

CDR3: CSVGGEGEKLFF
DNA: TGCAGCGTTGGCGGGGAGGGGGAAAAACTGTTTTTT
D: -
V: TRBV29-1
J: TRBJ1-4
size: -

CDR3: CASSLASTTSSYNSPLHF
DNA: TGTGCCAGCAGCTTAGCGTCGACAACAAGCTCCTATAATTCACCCCTCCACTTT
D: -
V: TRBV7-8
J: TRBJ1-6
size: -

CDR3: CASSPGTEIMIAKNIQYF
DNA: TGTGCCAGCAGCCCCGGGACAGAGATAATGATAGCCAAAAACATTCAGTACTTC
D: TRBD1
V: TRBV11-2
J: TRBJ2-4
size: few

CDR3: CASSLDGETQYF
DNA: TGCGCCAGCAGCTTGGACGGAGAGACCCAGTACTTC
D: -
V: TRBV5-1
J: TRBJ2-5
size: many

CDR3: CASSYGADLYF
DNA: TGTGCCAGCAGTTACGGCGCGGATCTTTACTTC
D: -
V: TRBV6-5
J: TRBJ2-7
size: many

CDR3: CASSVRGLPTDTQYF
DNA: TGTGCCAGCAGCGTAAGGGGATTACCCACAGATACGCAGTATTTT
D: -
V: TRBV9
J: TRBJ2-3
size: few

CDR3: CSVPTGGASEKLFF
DNA: TGCAGCGTTCCCACGGGGGGGGCGAGTGAAAAACTGTTTTTT
D: -
V: TRBV29-1
J: TRBJ1-4
size: once

CDR3: CASSSEGGAIDNEQFF
DNA: TGTGCCAGCAGCTCGGAGGGCGGGGCGATCGACAATGAGCAGTTCTTC
D: -
V: TRBV7-6
J: TRBJ2-1
size: few

CDR3: CASSLPGGVKDTQYF
DNA: TGTGCCAGCAGTCTCCCGGGCGGGGTGAAGGATACGCAGTATTTT
D: -
V: TRBV11-2
J: TRBJ2-3
size: -

CDR3: CASSFSSGNEQFF
DNA: TGTGCCAGCAGCTTCTCTAGCGGCAATGAGCAGTTCTTC
D: TRBD2
V: TRBV11-2
J: TRBJ2-1
size: many

CDR3: CATSILPGTGVNEQFF
DNA: TGTGCCACCAGCATACTACCCGGGACAGGGGTCAATGAGCAGTTCTTC
D: TRBD1
V: TRBV15
J: TRBJ2-1
size: many

CDR3: CASSYTGSSNQPQHF
DNA: TGTGCCAGCAGTTATACGGGATCTAGCAATCAGCCCCAGCATTTT
D: -
V: TRBV6-5
J: TRBJ1-5
size: -

CDR3: CASSPQVLAGGTNEQFF
DNA: TGTGCCAGCAGCCCCCAGGTGCTAGCGGGAGGAACCAATGAGCAGTTCTTC
D: TRBD2
V: TRBV11-2
J: TRBJ2-1
size: -

CDR3: CGCDRDTEAFF
DNA: TGTGGGTGCGACAGGGACACTGAAGCTTTCTTT
D: TRBD1
V: TRBV6-1
J: TRBJ1-1
size: many

CDR3: CASSEAGGGNQPQHF
DNA: TGTGCCAGCAGCGAGGCTGGGGGGGGCAATCAGCCCCAGCATTTT
D: -
V: TRBV9
J: TRBJ1-5
size: many

CDR3: CASSRNRGLGGETQYF
DNA: TGTGCCAGCAGTCGGAATCGGGGTCTTGGGGGAGAGACCCAGTACTTC
D: -
V: TRBV6-5
J: TRBJ2-5
size: many

CDR3: CSARDKRSYNEQFF
DNA: TGCAGTGCTAGAGATAAAAGGTCCTACAATGAGCAGTTCTTC
D: -
V: TRBV20-1
J: TRBJ2-1
size: many

CDR3: CASSRGQGGTYEQYF
DNA: TGTGCCAGCAGCCGTGGACAGGGGGGGACCTACGAGCAGTACTTC
D: TRBD1
V: TRBV12-3/TRBV12-4
J: TRBJ2-7
size: many

CDR3: CASSFQGQGANEKLFF
DNA: TGCGCCAGCAGCTTCCAAGGACAGGGCGCTAATGAAAAACTGTTTTTT
D: TRBD1
V: TRBV5-1
J: TRBJ1-4
size: many

CDR3: CASSPYNEQFF
DNA: TGTGCCAGCAGCCCATACAATGAGCAGTTCTTC
D: -
V: TRBV7-2
J: TRBJ2-1
size: many

CDR3: CASGHGGAYQETQYF
DNA: TGTGCTAGTGGTCACGGCGGGGCGTACCAAGAGACCCAGTACTTC
D: -
V: TRBV12-5
J: TRBJ2-5
size: many

CDR3: CASRSGTSMFF
DNA: TGTGCCAGCAGGTCCGGGACTAGCATGTTCTTC
D: TRBD2
V: TRBV7-3
J: TRBJ2-1
size: many